The 8 T cell receptor beta chains below were found in one sample sequenced in a study of OX40 agonist ivuxolimab in advanced cancers. The data were produced by immunoSEQ multiplex PCR, yet TCRdb's version contains in-frame clones alone and is incomplete. The sample holds tens of thousands of clones; about 90% are singletons and the top ten take 8.4%. This specimen was CD4+ or CD8+ T cells sorted from blood, taken in a trial of the OX40 agonist ivuxolimab. These receptors all stem from an adult with an advanced solid tumor such as melanoma, head and neck, liver or kidney cancer.

The V and J genes are TRBV9 and TRBJ2-2; maybe TRBD2 (7 bases). The V and J ends lost 3 bases and 8 bases respectively, with 23 bases between them. The CDR3 totals 17 residues. Per the germline V gene, CDR1 is SGDLS and CDR2 is YYNGEE. The CDR3 nucleotides read TGTGCCAGCAGCGGAATGGGATCGGGGGGCGCGTCAGGGGAGCTGTTTTTT. This codes for CASSGMGSGGASGELFF.

The chain recombines TRBV7-2 with TRBJ2-1; TRBD2 is a possible D gene (5 bases). The CDR3 consists of 14 residues. V was clipped by 5 bases and J by 3 bases, with 11 bases between them. The germline V gene encodes CDR1 SGHTA and CDR2 FQGNSA. The CDR3 nucleotides are TGTGCCAGCAGCACCGAGGGCGGCTACAATGAGCAGTTCTTC. This encodes CASSTEGGYNEQFF.

The V call is TRBV28, the J call TRBJ2-1, with D perhaps TRBD2 (6 bases). This CDR3 has 15 amino acids. Trimming took off 3 bases at V and 6 bases at J, with 15 bases between the two ends. Germline-derived CDR1 and CDR2 are MDHEN and SYDVKM. The DNA for the CDR3 is TGTGCCAGCAGTTTTCTAGCCACTAGCAGCAATGAGCAGTTCTTC. Translating it yields CASSFLATSSNEQFF.

The V gene is TRBV7-8, the J gene TRBJ2-7, with D uncertain. In germline, CDR1 is SGHVS, CDR2 FQNEAQ. The CDR3 runs 11 residues. With 5 bases removed from V and 6 bases from J, the gap between germline ends came to 8 bases. The CDR3 sequence is CASSQSGEQYV. Here the CDR3 DNA reads TGTGCCAGCAGCCAGTCGGGCGAGCAGTACGTC.

This clone was recorded only once. The CDR3 is CASSLWGRNPNYGYTF. CDR3 sequence (DNA): TGTGCCAGCAGTTTGTGGGGACGGAACCCTAACTATGGCTACACCTTC. The rearrangement joins TRBV6-5 to TRBJ1-2; tentative D call: TRBD1 (5 bases). V dropped 4 bases and J dropped 0 bases, with 15 bases sitting between them. The CDR3 has 16 amino acids. Looked up from germline, CDR1 is MNHEY and CDR2 is SVGAGI.

Note on this clone: Other DNA sequences in this specimen translate into the identical CDR3. The chain joins TRBV28 to TRBJ2-3; D possibly corresponds to TRBD2 (6 bases). From germline, CDR1 is MDHEN and CDR2 SYDVKM. With 5 bases removed from V and 1 base from J, the gap between germline ends came to 10 bases. The CDR3 runs to 14 residues. CDR3 in amino acids: CASSLTGGTDTQYF. Written as DNA, the CDR3 is TGTGCCAGCAGTCTCACGGGGGGCACAGATACGCAGTATTTT.

The genes are TRBV28 and TRBJ2-7, with 14 bases lining up with TRBD2. Losses at the gene ends were 6 bases for V and 4 bases for J; bases not matched to a gene: 17. This CDR3 has 19 amino acids. Germline lookup yields CDR1 MDHEN and CDR2 SYDVKM. The chain's CDR3 is CASSPWLLTSGGAWYEQYF. The CDR3 nucleotides read TGTGCCAGCAGCCCGTGGCTCCTGACTAGCGGGGGGGCGTGGTACGAGCAGTACTTC.

The chain combines TRBV28 with TRBJ1-5; D might be TRBD1 (5 bases). V was cut by 0 bases and J by 4 bases, with 10 bases left in between. The CDR3 runs 15 residues. Germline CDR1 is MDHEN and CDR2 is SYDVKM. CDR3 protein: CASSLWQGSNQPQHF. CDR3 DNA: TGTGCCAGCAGTTTATGGCAGGGAAGTAATCAGCCCCAGCATTTT.